These 16 T cell receptor beta chains originate from one sample sequenced in a study of blood T cell repertoires in COVID-19. Generated by immunoSEQ multiplex PCR, the TCRdb table keeps only in-frame clones and is missing some. The sample yields under 45,000 clones, about nine tenths seen once. The specimen sequenced was peripheral blood. The receptors shown here come from a man at least 80 years old with active COVID-19.

The chain joins TRBV5-6 to TRBJ2-2; D is perhaps TRBD1 (5 bases). Trimming took off 4 bases at V and 15 bases at J, with 16 bases between the two ends. This CDR3 has 12 residues. From germline, CDR1 is SGHDT and CDR2 YYEEEE. CDR3 region: CASSLRQGRVFF. Here the CDR3 DNA reads TGTGCCAGCAGCCTCCGGCAGGGTAGGGTGTTTTTT. Based on the CDR3 plus reference TRBV5-6 and TRBJ2-2, the full variable domain is DAGVTQSPTHLIKTRGQQVTLRCSPKSGHDTVSWYQQALGQGPQFIFQYYEEEERQRGNFPDRFSGHQFPNYSSELNVNALLLGDSALYLCASSLRQGRVFFGEGSRLTVL.

The gene calls are TRBV6-2 or TRBV6-3 and TRBJ2-1; 9 bases agree with TRBD2. Germline V gives CDR1 MNHEY, CDR2 SVGEGT. The CDR3 is 18 amino acids. Trimming removed 6 bases from V and 3 bases from J; junction bases left unmatched: 15. CDR3: CASRPPRVSGGYYNEQFF. The CDR3 DNA reads as TGTGCCAGCAGGCCTCCTCGGGTTAGCGGGGGTTACTACAATGAGCAGTTCTTC.

CDR3 in DNA: TGTGCCAGCACCACAGGGGCCTACGAGCAGTACTTC. Its translation is CASTTGAYEQYF. V gene TRBV11-2 combines with J gene TRBJ2-7; TRBD1 matches at 7 bases. Losses at the gene ends were 7 bases for V and 2 bases for J; bases not matched to a gene: 2. Germline CDR1 and CDR2: SGHAT and FQNNGV. CDR3 length: 12 amino acids.

The chain links TRBV27 to TRBJ2-1; 9 bases align to TRBD2. This CDR3 comprises 18 residues. The germline gives CDR1 MNHEY, CDR2 SMNVEV (reference sequence). The V segment lost 1 base and the J segment 9 bases; nucleotides outside the gene matches: 16. CDR3 DNA: TGTGCCAGCAGTTTATTAAGGGGGTCTTTAGCGGGAGAGGTTGAGCAGTTCTTC. Protein product: CASSLLRGSLAGEVEQFF.

V usage is TRBV5-4 and J usage is TRBJ2-1; D might be TRBD1 (6 bases). This CDR3 contains 15 residues. CDR1 and CDR2 (germline): SGHNT, YYREEE (reference sequence). V lost 3 bases to trimming and J lost 1 base, with 11 bases between them. Written as DNA, the CDR3 is TGTGCCAGCAGCTCCCGGGACAAGTCCTACAATGAGCAGTTCTTC. It yields the protein CASSSRDKSYNEQFF.

The chain combines TRBV10-1 with TRBJ2-3, with 8 bases lining up with TRBD2. The CDR3 length is 14 residues. The V gene end was trimmed by 6 bases and the J gene end by 2 bases; junction bases not matched to a gene: 4. Per the germline V gene, CDR1 is WNHNN and CDR2 is SYGVQD (reference sequence). The CDR3 spells CASRSGGPTDTQYF. The CDR3 coding sequence is TGCGCCAGCAGGTCGGGGGGGCCCACAGATACGCAGTATTTT.

This chain uses TRBV2 with TRBJ2-7; the D gene is possibly TRBD2 (5 bases). Per germline, CDR1 SNHLY and CDR2 FYNNEI. The V end lost 6 bases, the J end lost 6 bases, and 21 bases lay between the germline ends. The CDR3 spans 15 residues. The CDR3 spells CASSPAAVDVGEQYF. The CDR3 DNA is TGTGCCAGCAGCCCAGCGGCAGTAGATGTAGGCGAGCAGTACTTC.

The chain is built from TRBV2 and TRBJ1-2, with D perhaps TRBD1 (6 bases). Trimming stripped 9 bases from V and 0 bases from J, with 8 bases between. From germline, CDR1 is SNHLY and CDR2 FYNNEI. This CDR3 has 12 amino acids. CDR3 protein: CASDRTNYGYTF. The CDR3 nucleotides read TGTGCCAGTGACAGGACTAACTATGGCTACACCTTC.

This chain connects TRBV28 to TRBJ2-7, with 8 bases identical to TRBD1. The CDR3 totals 14 residues. Germline CDR1 MDHEN, CDR2 SYDVKM. The V gene end was trimmed by 6 bases and the J gene end by 5 bases; junction bases not matched to a gene: 9. CDR3 nucleotides: TGTGCCAGCAGGGCTACAGGGGGGAGTAACGAGCAGTACTTC. Its translation: CASRATGGSNEQYF.

The CDR3 protein is CASSLPTSGATKQYF. CDR3 DNA: TGTGCCAGCAGCTTACCGACTAGCGGGGCAACGAAGCAGTACTTC. This chain joins TRBV5-4 and TRBJ2-7, with TRBD2 matching over 11 bases. With V trimmed by 2 bases and J by 8 bases, 9 bases remained unmatched. This CDR3 region has 15 residues. Germline V CDR1 and CDR2: SGHNT, YYREEE (reference sequence).

The V gene is TRBV6-5, the J gene TRBJ1-5; 7 bases align to TRBD1. The junction had 3 bases not matched to a gene; V was cut back by 5 bases and J by 2 bases. This CDR3 is built from 14 residues. Germline CDR1 is MNHEY and CDR2 is SVGAGI. The CDR3 sequence is CASSPGTGNQPQHF. The CDR3, as DNA: TGTGCCAGCAGTCCAGGGACAGGCAATCAGCCCCAGCATTTT.

The chain carries TRBV27 and TRBJ2-7; D unclear. The CDR3 length is 13 residues. Germline V gives CDR1 MNHEY, CDR2 SMNVEV (reference sequence). Trimming took off 6 bases at V and 7 bases at J, with 16 bases between the two ends. For the CDR3, the DNA is TGTGCCAGCAGGGGCAGGCTTTTTGGGGAGCAGTACTTC. It codes for CASRGRLFGEQYF.

The chain is built from TRBV9 and TRBJ2-5; D is undetermined. Per germline, CDR1 SGDLS and CDR2 YYNGEE. The CDR3 loop spans 14 amino acids. V lost 3 bases, J lost 5 bases, and 14 bases lay in between. The chain's CDR3 is CASSASLVSETQYF. CDR3 DNA sequence: TGTGCCAGCAGCGCGTCCCTCGTCTCGGAGACCCAGTACTTC.

This clone was counted between two and nine times. The rearrangement uses TRBV6-4 and TRBJ2-1; no firm D call. Trimming removed 11 bases at V and 0 bases at J, with 11 bases between. Germline V gene lookup returns CDR1 MRHNA and CDR2 SNTAGT. The CDR3 contains 13 residues. CDR3 sequence: CAAHSSSYNEQFF. CDR3 DNA sequence: TGTGCCGCACACAGCAGCTCCTACAATGAGCAGTTCTTC.

The chain carries TRBV27 and TRBJ2-2; 9 positions agree with TRBD1. V trimming: 6 bases; J trimming: 0 bases; junction bases outside the gene matches: 5. The germline V gene has CDR1 MNHEY and CDR2 SMNVEV (reference sequence). The CDR3 length is 16 residues. The CDR3 sequence: CASRSQGASNTGELFF. DNA of the CDR3: TGTGCCAGCAGATCACAGGGGGCGTCGAACACCGGGGAGCTGTTTTTT.

The rearrangement links TRBV29-1 to TRBJ1-6; no reliable D call. This CDR3 has 13 residues. Germline CDR1 SQVTM, CDR2 ANQGSEA. V shed 8 bases and J shed 7 bases, with 15 bases lying between them. The CDR3 is CSSNGRYNSPLHF. DNA for the CDR3: TGCAGCTCGAACGGGAGGTACAATTCACCCCTCCACTTT.